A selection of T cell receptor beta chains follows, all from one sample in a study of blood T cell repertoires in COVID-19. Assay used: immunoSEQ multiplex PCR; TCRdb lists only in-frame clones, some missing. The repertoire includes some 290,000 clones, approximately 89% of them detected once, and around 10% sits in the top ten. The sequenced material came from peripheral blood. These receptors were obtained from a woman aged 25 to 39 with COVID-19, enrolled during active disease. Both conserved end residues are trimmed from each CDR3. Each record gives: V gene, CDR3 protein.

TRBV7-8 ASSPGTGGQPQH
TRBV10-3 ATSAGDTQY
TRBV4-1 ASSQERSSEDTQY
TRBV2 ASRPVGQGSSGELF
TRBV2 ATGTGKTQY
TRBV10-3 AISSGGGTGELF
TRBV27 ASALAGADTQY
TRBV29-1 SVDGGDYGYT
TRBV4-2 ASSQDSSGNTIY
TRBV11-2 ASSSGWGFGAF
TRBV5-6 ASSVSQGDTQY
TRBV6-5 ASGRMATEAF
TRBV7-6 ASSPTVNTEAF
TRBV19 ASSIGGSVETQY
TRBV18 ASSLSGGVYNEQF
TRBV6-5 ASSYSGQGAGYT
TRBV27 ASSLQGGTGELF
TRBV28 ASSVAGGPNNEQF
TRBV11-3 ASSLDRVTEAF
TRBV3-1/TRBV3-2 ASSPRQGGSPLH
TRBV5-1 ASSYPRDSRGNMNTEAF
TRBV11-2 ASSFRSGGRTEAF
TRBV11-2 ASSPQFGQGYEQY
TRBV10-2 ARRWGGGGTGELF
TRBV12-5 ASGLVQNPGELF
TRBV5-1 ASSFSQNYGYT
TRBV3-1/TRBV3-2 ASSQQLNQPQH
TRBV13 ASSDSRSNQPQH
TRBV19 ASSIDRENEQY
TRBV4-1 ASSLNKGLAFRYEQY
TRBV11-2 ASSPGQDSYEQY
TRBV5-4 ASSFMGLAEVGQF
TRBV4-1 ASSPQPGETDTQY